Below, one TCR beta chain is given with its context. When sampled, the donors appeared nominally healthy, though they likely had unrecorded immune exposures. The CDR3 covers 15 residues. Germline V gene sequence: CDR1 SEHNR, CDR2 FQNEAQ (reference sequence). V lost 1 base and J 7 bases, leaving 14 bases between the germline ends. The sample belongs to a study of cytomegalovirus exposure and HLA in healthy donors. The PCR ran on 60 Vbeta and 13 Jbeta primers. In the study's own analysis: A later analysis counted roughly 74 million unique TCR beta chains, some 12 million shared. Sequencing used immunoSEQ multiplex PCR; TCRdb keeps in-frame clones, though not all of them. V, J and clone size are those of that table, while D and trimming were read from the DNA. The table shows about 160,000 clones, with roughly 80% occurring only once.

Material for sequencing was PBMCs. The chain combines TRBV7-9 with TRBJ2-1; D is unclear. The origin of this receptor is a man younger than 40 in good health and CMV-seropositive. The CDR3 DNA follows: TGTGCCAGCAGCTTAGTTATAGGTACTACAAATGAGCAGTTCTTC. It codes for CASSLVIGTTNEQFF.